One sample yielded the 6 T cell receptor beta chains listed below, sequenced in a study of T cells in Graves' hyperthyroidism and ophthalmopathy. Amplification of TCR beta CDR3 regions was performed using RNA transcripts as template. The study used the HTBI primer set for a first-round RT-PCR of the TCR CDR3. TCRdb itself ran the multiplex PCR reads through MiXCR, one entry per CDR3 protein. The data contain hundreds of thousands of distinct CDR3 sequences, 15% to 19% of them singletons. Sequenced: blood. The receptors derive from a woman between 18 and 29 years old with Graves' hyperthyroidism.

There are a few counts of this clonotype. The chain joins TRBV5-1 to TRBJ1-2; D gene ambiguous. This CDR3 is 14 amino acids long. The V gene's germline CDR1 is SGHRS and CDR2 YFSETQ. V was shortened by 0 bases and J by 5 bases, with 11 bases between the two germline ends. CDR3 nucleotides: TGCGCCAGCAGCTTGGCCGGAGGGAAGTATGGCTACACCTTC. This encodes CASSLAGGKYGYTF.

This clonotype was recorded at least ten times. The chain joins TRBV10-1 to TRBJ1-1; 11 bases line up with TRBD1. Germline CDR1 and CDR2: WNHNN and SYGVQD (reference sequence). The CDR3 runs to 15 residues. V shed 2 bases, J shed 1 base, and the junction held 0 bases outside the gene matches. CDR3 in amino acids: CASSEGTGGNTEAFF. The CDR3 coding sequence is TGCGCCAGCAGTGAGGGGACAGGGGGGAACACTGAAGCTTTCTTT.

This clonotype was observed many times. The chain employs TRBV7-3 and TRBJ2-2; unclear D gene. The V end lost 2 bases, the J end lost 4 bases, and 11 bases lay between the germline ends. The germline gives CDR1 SGHTA, CDR2 FQGTGA. This CDR3 spans 15 amino acids. The CDR3 protein is CASSLGQPGTGELFF. The CDR3, as DNA: TGTGCCAGCAGCTTAGGGCAGCCGGGCACCGGGGAGCTGTTTTTT.

This clonotype was seen a few times. A read error may explain this, as a much larger clone is one base away. The genes are TRBV20-1 and TRBJ2-1, with D perhaps TRBD2 (5 bases). The germline V and J ends were trimmed by 1 base and 0 bases, with 13 bases remaining between them. There are 16 residues in the CDR3. The germline CDR1 and CDR2 sequences are DFQATT and SNEGSKA (reference sequence). The CDR3 region is CSARVRASSSYNEQFF. DNA of the CDR3: TGCAGTGCTAGAGTGCGGGCGTCGAGCTCCTACAATGAGCAGTTCTTC.

This clonotype has at least ten counts. This chain uses TRBV6-1 with TRBJ2-5; tentative D call: TRBD1 (6 bases). The CDR3 is made up of 14 amino acids. The V and J ends lost 5 bases and 2 bases respectively, with 12 bases between them. CDR1 is MNHNS and CDR2 is SASEGT in the germline V gene. CDR3 sequence reads: CASSYTGQQETQYF. The CDR3 bases are TGTGCCAGCAGTTACACAGGGCAACAAGAGACCCAGTACTTC.

This clonotype was observed at least ten times. The V gene is TRBV5-6, the J gene TRBJ2-1; D possibly corresponds to TRBD2 (5 bases). The V gene's germline CDR1 is SGHDT and CDR2 YYEEEE. The CDR3 has 15 amino acids. Trimming removed 3 bases at V and 7 bases at J, with 17 bases between. The CDR3 nucleotides read TGTGCCAGCAGCTGGAGCGGTAAGGGTTTAAATGAGCAGTTCTTC. It yields the protein CASSWSGKGLNEQFF.